Described below is a single TCR beta chain sequence and its context. This clonotype was counted once. This receptor's antigen is unknown. Base qualities are not provided; no much larger clone lies one nucleotide away. One read alone makes for weak evidence. These data come from a study of blood T cells in healthy people across ages (dated by TCRdb to the mid-2010s). As for the study more broadly: In model experiments, template switching captured about one uniquely barcoded TCR beta cDNA molecule for every two T cells. Using deep sequencing normalized with unique cDNA molecular identifiers, the study measured how TCR beta repertoire diversity changes with age. To avoid experimental bias, donors of different ages were distributed randomly across sequencing lanes. The donors were split into four age groups: young (average around 16 years), middle-aged (39), aged (roughly 60) and long-lived (about 82). For two donors (one aged 18 to 30 and one aged 80 or older), the study analyzed two additional independent replicas of 1 million unique cDNA reads from the same blood draw.

The library came from 5' RACE. The instrument was an Illumina HiSeq 2500. The second PCR ran for roughly 7 to 12 cycles and used a J-beta primer mix along with a sample-barcoded 5' primer. A template-switch 5' adaptor carrying 12 random nucleotides introduced a unique molecular identifier onto each TCR beta cDNA molecule. Each sample yielded at least 2.5 million CDR3-containing paired-end reads. The Mint cDNA synthesis kit, primed by a TRBC-specific oligonucleotide, was used to synthesize first-strand cDNA from all RNA. Following uracil-DNA glycosylase treatment, a first 18-cycle PCR with universal primers M1SS and BC2_uni_R was performed on all cDNA. The authors' analysis ran thus. Each sample was normalized by randomly selecting 1 million high-quality reads, each carrying a distinct molecular identifier. Instead of being binned into consensus sequences, reads that shared molecular identifiers were thrown out. CDR3 identification, clonotype clustering and error correction used MiTCR with a Q25 quality threshold and the strictest error-elimination algorithm. Lower-bound total TCR beta diversity was estimated with a nonparametric unseen species model using Euler transformation. TCRdb reanalyzed the raw reads on its own, using fastp at Q25 for trimming and MiXCR for clone calling, and kept in-frame beta chains. CDR3 protein sequences are deduplicated, and each keeps its most common genes and DNA. None of the V and J calls come from the authors' own analysis; TCRdb made them. Across this sample there are 700,000 to 850,000 distinct CDR3 sequences, with 35% to 40% seen only once. The biggest ten clones account for around 13% of the sample.

The donors were roughly 39 Caucasian individuals from Russia, aged roughly 6 to 90 years, who were systemically healthy. Each donor gave approximately 9.3 milliliters of peripheral blood, collected into EDTA-treated Vacutainer tubes. Ficoll-Paque density-gradient centrifugation was used to isolate PBMCs, with at least 6.5 million obtained per sample. Trizol reagent was used to extract total RNA from the PBMCs, yielding at least 6 micrograms per sample. For every donor, flow cytometry on a PBMC aliquot measured the percentage of naive CD45RAhigh/CD27high T cells. What the study reported, not specific to this receptor: Conclusive comparison of naive and antigen-experienced compartments was prevented by the profiling of bulk unsorted PBMCs. Because donor CMV infection status was unknown, age-related changes in expanded clonotypes were potentially confounded. Compared with the aged group, more naive CD4+ T cells, fewer expanded clones and increased TCR diversity were shown by the long-lived group, suggesting age selection. Estimates of total diversity based on one million sequenced T cells were regarded as lower bounds and as underestimates. The percentage of naive T cells measured by flow cytometry correlated strongly with observed TCR beta diversity. Observed TCR beta diversity per million T cells fell roughly linearly with age, and a significant reduction was already apparent by age around 40.

V is pared back by 4 bases and J by 1 base, with 15 bases lying between the germline termini. The CDR3 numbers 16 residues from cysteine through phenylalanine. Only the CDR3 part of the read is kept: 48 bases, read in frame from the first base. The germline V gene supplies CDR1 SGHRS and CDR2 YFSETQ. Recombination linked TRBV5-1 to TRBJ2-4; no D gene can be assigned with confidence. The sample taken for sequencing was blood. This sequence originates from a young man in good health. The nucleotide sequence is given as TGCGCCAGCAGCGTATCGCCGGTGGGGGCCAAAAACATTCAGTACTTC. Its coded protein is CASSVSPVGAKNIQYF.